This passage covers 2 T cell receptor beta chains from one sample sequenced in a study of technical replicates of blood from a few donors. Sequencing was performed with immunoSEQ multiplex PCR; in TCRdb, only in-frame clones are kept and a portion is missing. The sample includes tens of thousands of clones, roughly 94% seen only once; the top ten take less than 0.25%. The specimen was T cells isolated from PBMCs. Receptors originate from a human donor in good health.

This chain links TRBV18 with TRBJ2-1; TRBD2 matches at 14 bases. Germline V lookup: CDR1 KGHSH, CDR2 LQKENI. CDR3 length equals 14 residues. The V and J ends lost 7 bases and 9 bases, in that order; junction bases with no gene match: 5. CDR3 sequence (DNA): TGTGCCAGCTTCGGACTAGCGGGAGGTATTGAGCAGTTCTTC. It codes for CASFGLAGGIEQFF. The variable domain in full, completed from reference TRBV18 and TRBJ2-1, reads NAGVMQNPRHLVRRRGQEARLRCSPMKGHSHVYWYRQLPEEGLKFMVYLQKENIIDESGMPKERFSAEFPKEGPSILRIQQVVRGDSAAYFCASFGLAGGIEQFFGPGTRLTVL.

This chain joins TRBV30 and TRBJ1-6; 8 bases align to TRBD1. Unmatched junction bases numbered 13, after V lost 5 bases and J lost 10 bases. The V gene's germline CDR1 is GTSNPN and CDR2 SVGIG (reference sequence). This CDR3 is built from 15 residues. As DNA, the CDR3 is TGTGCCTGGGGTCCAGGGGGCGCGTTCCGCTCACCCCTCCACTTT. It is translated as CAWGPGGAFRSPLHF.